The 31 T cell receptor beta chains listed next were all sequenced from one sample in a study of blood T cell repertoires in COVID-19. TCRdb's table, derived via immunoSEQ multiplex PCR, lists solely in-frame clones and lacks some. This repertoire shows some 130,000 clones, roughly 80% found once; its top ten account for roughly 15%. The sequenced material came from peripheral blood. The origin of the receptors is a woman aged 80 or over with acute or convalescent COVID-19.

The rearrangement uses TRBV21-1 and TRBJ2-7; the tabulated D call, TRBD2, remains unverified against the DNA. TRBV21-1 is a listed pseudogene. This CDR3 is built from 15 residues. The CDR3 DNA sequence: TGTGCCAGCAGCAATAGACTCGCGGGGGGGCGGGAGCAGTACTTC. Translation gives CASSNRLAGGREQYF.

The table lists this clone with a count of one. The CDR3 is CASSRRTSGSNEQFF. The DNA of the CDR3 is TGTGCCAGCAGCCGCCGGACTAGCGGCAGCAATGAGCAGTTCTTC. The V gene is TRBV5-4, the J gene TRBJ2-1, with 10 bases matching TRBD2. After removal of 4 bases from V and 6 bases from J, the junction contained 7 bases not matched to a gene. The CDR3 has 15 residues. CDR1 and CDR2 (germline): SGHNT, YYREEE (reference sequence).

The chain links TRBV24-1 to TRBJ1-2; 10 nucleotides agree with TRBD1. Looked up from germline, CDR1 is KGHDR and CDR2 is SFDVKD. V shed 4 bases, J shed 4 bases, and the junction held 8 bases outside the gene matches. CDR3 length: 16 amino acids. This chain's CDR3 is CATSEVTGGDCYGYTF. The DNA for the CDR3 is TGTGCCACCAGTGAAGTGACAGGGGGCGATTGCTATGGCTACACCTTC.

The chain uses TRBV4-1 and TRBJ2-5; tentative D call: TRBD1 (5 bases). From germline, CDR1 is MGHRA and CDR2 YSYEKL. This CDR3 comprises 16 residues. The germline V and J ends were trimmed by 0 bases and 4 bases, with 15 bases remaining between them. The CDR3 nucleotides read TGCGCCAGCAGCCAAGACCGGCAGGGTTTAGGAGAGACCCAGTACTTC. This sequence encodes CASSQDRQGLGETQYF.

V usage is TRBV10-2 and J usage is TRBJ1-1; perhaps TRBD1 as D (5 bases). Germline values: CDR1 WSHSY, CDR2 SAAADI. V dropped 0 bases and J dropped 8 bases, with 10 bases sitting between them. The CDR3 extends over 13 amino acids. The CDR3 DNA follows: TGCGCCAGCAGTGAGTCGAATAGGGGAGAAGCTTTCTTT. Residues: CASSESNRGEAFF.

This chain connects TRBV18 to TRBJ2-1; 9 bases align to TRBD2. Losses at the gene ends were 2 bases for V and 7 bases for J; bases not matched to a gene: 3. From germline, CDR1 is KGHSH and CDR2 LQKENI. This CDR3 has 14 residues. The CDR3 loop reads CASSPSTSGNEQFF. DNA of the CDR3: TGTGCCAGCTCACCATCGACTAGCGGTAATGAGCAGTTCTTC.

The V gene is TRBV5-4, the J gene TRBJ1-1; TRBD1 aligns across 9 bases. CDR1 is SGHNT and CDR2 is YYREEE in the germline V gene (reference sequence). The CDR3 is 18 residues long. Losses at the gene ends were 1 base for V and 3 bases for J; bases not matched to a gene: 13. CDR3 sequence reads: CASSLTSRDRVRDTEAFF. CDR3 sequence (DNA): TGTGCCAGCAGCTTGACAAGCCGGGACAGGGTAAGGGACACTGAAGCTTTCTTT.

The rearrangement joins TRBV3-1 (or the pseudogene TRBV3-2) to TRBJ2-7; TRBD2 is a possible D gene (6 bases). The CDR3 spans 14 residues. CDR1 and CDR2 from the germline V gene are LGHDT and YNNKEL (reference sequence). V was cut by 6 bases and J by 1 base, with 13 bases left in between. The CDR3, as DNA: TGTGCCAGCAGTTCAATCGGGAGATCCTACGAGCAGTACTTC. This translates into CASSSIGRSYEQYF.

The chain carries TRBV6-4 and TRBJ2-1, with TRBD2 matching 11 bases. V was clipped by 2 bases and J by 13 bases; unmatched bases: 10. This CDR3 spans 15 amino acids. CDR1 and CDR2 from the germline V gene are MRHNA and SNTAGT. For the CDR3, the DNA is TGTGCCAGCAGTGACGCGTTTGGGACTAGCGGAAGACAGTTCTTC. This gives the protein CASSDAFGTSGRQFF.

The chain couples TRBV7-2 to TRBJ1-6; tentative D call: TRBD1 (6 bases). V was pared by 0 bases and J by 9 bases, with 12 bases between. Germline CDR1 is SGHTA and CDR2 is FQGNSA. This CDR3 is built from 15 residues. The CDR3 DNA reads TGTGCCAGCAGCTTAGCGGGCAGGGGCGGTTCACCCCTCCACTTT. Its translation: CASSLAGRGGSPLHF.

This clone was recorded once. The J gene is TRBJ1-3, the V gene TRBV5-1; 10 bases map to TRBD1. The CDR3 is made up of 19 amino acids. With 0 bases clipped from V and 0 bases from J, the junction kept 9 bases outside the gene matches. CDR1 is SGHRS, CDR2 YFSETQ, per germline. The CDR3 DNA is TGCGCCAGCAGCTTGGGGGGACAGGGGAGCCCGTTCTCTGGAAACACCATATATTTT. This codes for CASSLGGQGSPFSGNTIYF.

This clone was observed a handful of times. This CDR3 reads CASSLASRGRGEQFF. The CDR3, as DNA: TGTGCCAGCAGCTTAGCGTCCAGGGGGCGGGGTGAGCAGTTCTTC. V is TRBV7-9 and J is TRBJ2-1; TRBD1 matches at 8 bases. The junction had 7 bases not matched to a gene; V was cut back by 0 bases and J by 9 bases. Per germline, CDR1 SEHNR and CDR2 FQNEAQ (reference sequence). This CDR3 contains 15 residues.

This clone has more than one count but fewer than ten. The CDR3 is CASSLVTAGGPLHF. CDR3 nucleotides: TGTGCCAGCAGCTTAGTGACCGCCGGGGGGCCCCTCCACTTT. The chain recombines TRBV7-2 with TRBJ1-6; tentatively, D is TRBD1 (5 bases). Trimming cost V 1 base and J 13 bases, with 14 bases left between them. Germline V gene sequence: CDR1 SGHTA, CDR2 FQGNSA. The CDR3 is 14 residues long.

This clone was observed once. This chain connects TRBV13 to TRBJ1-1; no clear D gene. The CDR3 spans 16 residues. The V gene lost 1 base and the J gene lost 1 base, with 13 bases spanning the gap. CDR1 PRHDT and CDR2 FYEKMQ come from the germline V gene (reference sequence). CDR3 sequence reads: CASSLDWRLQNTEAFF. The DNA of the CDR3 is TGTGCCAGCAGCTTAGATTGGAGGTTACAGAACACTGAAGCTTTCTTT.

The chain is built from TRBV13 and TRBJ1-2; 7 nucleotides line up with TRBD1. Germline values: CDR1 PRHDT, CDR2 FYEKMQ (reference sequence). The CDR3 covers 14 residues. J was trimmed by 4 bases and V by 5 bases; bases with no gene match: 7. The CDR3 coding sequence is TGTGCCAGCAGCCAAAGAGGGGGCGGCTATGGCTACACCTTC. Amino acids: CASSQRGGGYGYTF.

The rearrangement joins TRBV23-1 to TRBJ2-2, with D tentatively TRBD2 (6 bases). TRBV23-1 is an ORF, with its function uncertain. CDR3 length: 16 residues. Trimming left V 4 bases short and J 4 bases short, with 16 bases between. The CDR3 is CASSPATGEATGELFF. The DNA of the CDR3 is TGCGCCAGCAGTCCTGCAACGGGGGAGGCCACCGGGGAGCTGTTTTTT.

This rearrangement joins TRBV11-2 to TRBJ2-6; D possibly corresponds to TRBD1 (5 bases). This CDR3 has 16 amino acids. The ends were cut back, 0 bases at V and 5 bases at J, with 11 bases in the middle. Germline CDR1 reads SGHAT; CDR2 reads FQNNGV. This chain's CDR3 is CASSLDRALRANVLTF. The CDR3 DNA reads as TGTGCCAGCAGCTTAGACAGGGCGCTCAGGGCCAACGTCCTGACTTTC.

The CDR3 DNA is TGTGCCAGCTCACCTGAATGGGGAGGAGACACTGAAGCTTTCTTT. This gives the protein CASSPEWGGDTEAFF. This chain uses TRBV18 with TRBJ1-1; no firm D call. CDR3 length: 15 amino acids. Germline assignment: CDR1 KGHSH and CDR2 LQKENI. V dropped 3 bases and J dropped 3 bases, with 14 bases sitting between them.

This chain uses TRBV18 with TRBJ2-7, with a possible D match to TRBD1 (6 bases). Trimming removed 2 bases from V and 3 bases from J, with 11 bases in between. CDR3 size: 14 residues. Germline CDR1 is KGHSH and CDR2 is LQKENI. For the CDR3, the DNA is TGTGCCAGCTCACCAACCAGGGGCGGCTACGAGCAGTACTTC. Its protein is CASSPTRGGYEQYF.

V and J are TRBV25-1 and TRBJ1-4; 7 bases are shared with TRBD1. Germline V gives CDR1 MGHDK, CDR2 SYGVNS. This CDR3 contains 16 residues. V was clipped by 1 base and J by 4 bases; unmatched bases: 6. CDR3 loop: CASSESTGTVNEKLFF. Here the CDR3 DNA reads TGTGCCAGCAGTGAATCAACCGGGACAGTTAATGAAAAACTGTTTTTT.

This CDR3 is CASSAKETQYF. The CDR3 nucleotides read TGCGCCAGCAGCGCGAAAGAGACCCAGTACTTC. The chain has TRBV5-1 and TRBJ2-5; D not resolved. V was pared by 4 bases and J by 3 bases, with 4 bases between. Germline CDR1 is SGHRS and CDR2 is YFSETQ. There are 11 residues in the CDR3. Full variable domain (remainder filled in from reference TRBV5-1 and TRBJ2-5): KAGVTQTPRYLIKTRGQQVTLSCSPISGHRSVSWYQQTPGQGLQFLFEYFSETQRNKGNFPGRFSGRQFSNSRSEMNVSTLELGDSALYLCASSAKETQYFGPGTRLLVL.

CDR3 residues: CASSPTGGLTEAFF. CDR3 nucleotide sequence: TGTGCCAGCAGTCCCACAGGGGGCCTAACTGAAGCTTTCTTT. The chain has TRBV27 and TRBJ1-1; 9 bases fit TRBD1. J gave up 5 bases and V 5 bases, and 6 bases lay outside the gene matches. The germline gives CDR1 MNHEY, CDR2 SMNVEV (reference sequence). The CDR3 totals 14 residues.

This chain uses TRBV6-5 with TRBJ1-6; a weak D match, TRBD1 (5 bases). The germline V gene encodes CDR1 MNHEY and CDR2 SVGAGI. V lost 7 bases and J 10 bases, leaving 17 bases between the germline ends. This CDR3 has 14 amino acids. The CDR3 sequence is CASTLGQGGSPLHF. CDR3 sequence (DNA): TGTGCCAGCACCCTGGGTCAGGGAGGATCACCCCTCCACTTT.

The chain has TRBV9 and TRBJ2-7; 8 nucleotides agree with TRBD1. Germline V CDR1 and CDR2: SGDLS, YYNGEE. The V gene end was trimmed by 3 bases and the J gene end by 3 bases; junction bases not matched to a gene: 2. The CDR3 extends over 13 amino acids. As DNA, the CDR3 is TGTGCCAGCAGCGAGGGACAGGACTACGAGCAGTACTTC. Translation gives CASSEGQDYEQYF.

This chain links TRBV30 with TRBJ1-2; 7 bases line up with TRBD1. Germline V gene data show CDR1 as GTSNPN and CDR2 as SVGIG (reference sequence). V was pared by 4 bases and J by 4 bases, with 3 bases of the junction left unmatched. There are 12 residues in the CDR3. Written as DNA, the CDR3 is TGTGCCTGGACAGGGGGAGTCTATGGCTACACCTTC. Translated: CAWTGGVYGYTF.

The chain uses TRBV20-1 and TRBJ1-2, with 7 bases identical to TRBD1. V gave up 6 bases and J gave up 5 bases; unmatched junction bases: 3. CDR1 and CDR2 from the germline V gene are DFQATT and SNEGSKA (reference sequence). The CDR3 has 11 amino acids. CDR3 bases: TGCAGTGCGGCACAGGGGTATGGCTACACCTTC. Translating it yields CSAAQGYGYTF.

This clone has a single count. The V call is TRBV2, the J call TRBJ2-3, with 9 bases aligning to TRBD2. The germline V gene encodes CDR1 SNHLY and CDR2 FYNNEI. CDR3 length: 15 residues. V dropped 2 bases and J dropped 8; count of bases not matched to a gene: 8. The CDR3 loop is CASSELAGFVSTQYF. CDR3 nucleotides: TGTGCCAGCAGTGAACTAGCGGGATTTGTCAGTACGCAGTATTTT.

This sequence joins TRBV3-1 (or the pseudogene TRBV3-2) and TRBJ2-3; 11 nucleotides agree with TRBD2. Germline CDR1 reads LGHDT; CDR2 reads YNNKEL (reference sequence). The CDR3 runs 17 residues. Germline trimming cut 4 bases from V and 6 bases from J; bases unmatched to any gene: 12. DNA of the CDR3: TGTGCCAGCAGCCTTCCGGCCCTAGCGGGAGGAGGGGATACGCAGTATTTT. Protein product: CASSLPALAGGGDTQYF.

Here the CDR3 DNA reads TGTGCCAGCAGCTTGGGACACCTTACAACTAATGAAAAACTGTTTTTT. It encodes CASSLGHLTTNEKLFF. The chain carries TRBV5-5 and TRBJ1-4; D ambiguous. Germline CDR1 is SGHKS and CDR2 is YYEKEE (reference sequence). The CDR3 runs 16 residues. V was clipped by 0 bases and J by 0 bases, with 9 bases between them.

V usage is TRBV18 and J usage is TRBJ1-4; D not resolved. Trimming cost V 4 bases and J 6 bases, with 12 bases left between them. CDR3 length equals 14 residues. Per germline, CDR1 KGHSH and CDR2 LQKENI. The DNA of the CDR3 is TGTGCCAGCTCACGCAACGCTGGAGATGAAAAACTGTTTTTT. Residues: CASSRNAGDEKLFF.

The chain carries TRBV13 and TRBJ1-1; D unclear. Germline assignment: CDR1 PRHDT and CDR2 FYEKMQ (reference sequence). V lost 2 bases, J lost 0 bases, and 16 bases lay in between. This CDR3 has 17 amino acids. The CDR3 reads CASSLRGPPGVNTEAFF. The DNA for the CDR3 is TGTGCCAGCAGCTTAAGAGGCCCCCCCGGAGTGAACACTGAAGCTTTCTTT.